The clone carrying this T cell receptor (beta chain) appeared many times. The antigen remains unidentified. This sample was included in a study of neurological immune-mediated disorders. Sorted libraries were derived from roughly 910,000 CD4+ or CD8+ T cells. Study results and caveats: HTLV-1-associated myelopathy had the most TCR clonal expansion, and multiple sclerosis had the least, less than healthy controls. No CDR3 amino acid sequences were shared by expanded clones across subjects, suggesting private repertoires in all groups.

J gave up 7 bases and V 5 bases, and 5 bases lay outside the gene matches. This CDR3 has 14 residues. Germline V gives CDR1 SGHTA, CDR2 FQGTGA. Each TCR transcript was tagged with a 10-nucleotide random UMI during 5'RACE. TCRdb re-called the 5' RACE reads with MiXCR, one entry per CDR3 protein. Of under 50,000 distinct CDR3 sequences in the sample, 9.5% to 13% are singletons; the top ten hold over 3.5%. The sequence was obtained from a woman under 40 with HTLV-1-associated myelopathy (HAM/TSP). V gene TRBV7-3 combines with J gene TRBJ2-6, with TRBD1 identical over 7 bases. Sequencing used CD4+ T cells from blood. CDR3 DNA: TGTGCCAGCAGCCTACAGGGGTCAGCCAACGTCCTGACTTTC. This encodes CASSLQGSANVLTF.